The sequence of this T cell receptor beta chain was determined in a study of blood T cell repertoires in COVID-19. Study-level background: Acute and convalescent COVID-19 specimens originated in the United States, Italy and Spain. PBMCs, B-cell-depleted T cells, or T cells were the source of the cDNA or gDNA that made up the material.

This clone was seen just once. Original data processing: Amplified reference gene primers provided the basis for estimating nucleated cell counts. Sequenced by immunoSEQ multiplex PCR; TCRdb stores in-frame clones only, minus some. V and J calls and clone size follow that table, whereas D and trimming were derived from the DNA. The table includes about 670,000 clones, about 90% detected once. The CDR3 is 15 amino acids. Trimming removed 5 bases at V and 4 bases at J, with 17 bases between. Germline V lookup: CDR1 SEHNR, CDR2 FQNEAQ (reference sequence). Sample: peripheral blood. The TCR was taken from a woman under 30 with acute or convalescent COVID-19. The chain couples TRBV7-9 to TRBJ1-1; D is perhaps TRBD1 (5 bases). DNA for the CDR3: TGTGCCAGCAGCACCAAAGCGGGGGGACTCACTGAAGCTTTCTTT. This translates into CASSTKAGGLTEAFF.